This T cell receptor beta chain was observed in a study of PD-1 blockade in classical Hodgkin lymphoma. On this clone: Antigen unknown.

The germline gives CDR1 LGHNA, CDR2 YNFKEQ. The CDR3 consists of 15 residues. After removal of 2 bases from V and 5 bases from J, the junction contained 5 bases not matched to a gene. General observations from the study: Whereas CD4+ TCR diversity had risen significantly by C4D1, CD8+ TCR diversity had not. Whoever responded completely had baseline diversity much like that seen in newly diagnosed patients. Baseline TCR diversity was reportedly lower in newly diagnosed patients than in healthy donors. It was reported as lower still in relapsed/refractory patients.

Some clones are missing from TCRdb's copy, which holds only in-frame ones; the method was immunoSEQ multiplex PCR. The sample includes over 15,000 clones, about four fifths of them seen just once. As for time point: cycle 4 day 1 (C4D1), after less than 7 weeks of nivolumab. Brentuximab vedotin exposure varied, and every patient relapsed after autologous stem cell transplantation. The best responses consisted of complete response, partial response or progressive disease. The starting material was peripheral blood mononuclear cells (PBMCs), obtained before the fourth cycle of nivolumab. The J gene is TRBJ2-7, the V gene TRBV4-2; 11 nucleotides match TRBD1. This receptor was taken from a human donor with classical Hodgkin lymphoma. The DNA for the CDR3 is TGTGCCAGCAGCCAATGGGGACAGGGGGAGAACGAGCAGTACTTC. Translation: CASSQWGQGENEQYF.